The source of this T cell receptor beta chain is a study of blood T cell repertoires in COVID-19. Germline loops: CDR1 SQVTM, CDR2 ANQGSEA. V shed 4 bases and J shed 2 bases, with 11 bases lying between them. The CDR3 is 13 amino acids. The data were produced by immunoSEQ multiplex PCR, yet TCRdb's version contains in-frame clones alone and is incomplete. The profile shows roughly 150,000 clones, around 81% of them singletons. The sequence came from a human donor in a cohort sampled during active COVID-19. Specimen: peripheral blood. The chain employs TRBV29-1 and TRBJ2-5; the D is unclear. The CDR3 spells CSVAGHPQETQYF. DNA of the CDR3: TGCAGCGTTGCGGGTCATCCACAAGAGACCCAGTACTTC.